This entry describes one TCR beta chain. The antigen is unknown. Generated by immunoSEQ multiplex PCR, the TCRdb table keeps only in-frame clones and is missing some. Of tens of thousands of clones listed, 75% to 85% are singletons. This specimen comes from a study of OX40 agonist ivuxolimab in advanced cancers. Whole-study context: Among those treated, three patients had partial responses, one with hepatocellular carcinoma and two with cutaneous melanoma.

Regarding the study as a whole: By week 6 at 0.1 to 3.0 mg/kg, blood CD4+ and CD8+ T cells had expanded clonally.

The source was CD4+ or CD8+ T cells sorted from blood, collected in a trial of the OX40 agonist ivuxolimab. This clonotype was obtained from an adult with an advanced solid tumor such as melanoma, head and neck, liver or kidney cancer.

This chain's CDR3 is CASSPTGTSGGASYEQYV. In DNA form, the CDR3 reads TGCGCCAGCAGCCCAACCGGGACTAGCGGGGGGGCATCTTACGAGCAGTACGTC. The genes are TRBV5-1 and TRBJ2-7; 16 positions agree with TRBD2. Trimming at V came to 4 bases and at J to 4 bases, leaving 11 bases not matched to a gene. CDR1 SGHRS and CDR2 YFSETQ come from the germline V gene. CDR3 size: 18 residues.